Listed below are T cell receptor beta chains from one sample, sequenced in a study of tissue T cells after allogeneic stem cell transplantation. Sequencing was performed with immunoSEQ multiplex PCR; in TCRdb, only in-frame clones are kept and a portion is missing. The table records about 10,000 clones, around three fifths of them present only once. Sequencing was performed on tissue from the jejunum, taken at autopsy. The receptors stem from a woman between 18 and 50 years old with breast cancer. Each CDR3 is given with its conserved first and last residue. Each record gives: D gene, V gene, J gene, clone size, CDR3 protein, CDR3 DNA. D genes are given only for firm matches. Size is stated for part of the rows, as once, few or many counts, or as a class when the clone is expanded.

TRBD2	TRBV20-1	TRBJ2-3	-	CSASTTSGRADTQYF	TGCAGTGCTAGTACGACTAGCGGGAGGGCAGATACGCAGTATTTT
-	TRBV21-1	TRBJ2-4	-	CASSKGHETLAKNIQYF	TGTGCCAGCAGCAAAGGGCACGAAACCCTAGCCAAAAACATTCAGTACTTC
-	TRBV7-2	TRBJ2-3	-	CASELVGGDTQYF	TGTGCCAGCGAATTGGTTGGGGGGGATACGCAGTATTTT
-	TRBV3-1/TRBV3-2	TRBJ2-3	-	CASSRYGDTQYF	TGTGCCAGCAGCCGTTACGGAGATACGCAGTATTTT
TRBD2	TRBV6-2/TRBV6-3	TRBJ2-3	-	CASSYSGRDYTDTQYF	TGTGCCAGCAGTTACTCGGGCCGGGACTACACAGATACGCAGTATTTT
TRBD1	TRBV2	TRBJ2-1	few	CASNNPSGTGGGNEQFF	TGTGCCAGCAACAACCCCAGCGGGACAGGGGGCGGAAATGAGCAGTTCTTC
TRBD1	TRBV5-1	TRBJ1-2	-	CASSLDNRDRGPQGYTF	TGCGCCAGCAGCTTGGATAACCGGGACAGGGGGCCTCAGGGCTACACCTTC
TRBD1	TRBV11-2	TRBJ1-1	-	CASSRQGKNTEAFF	TGTGCCAGCAGCCGACAGGGGAAGAACACTGAAGCTTTCTTT
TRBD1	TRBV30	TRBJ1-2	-	CAWSTHTGGGYTF	TGTGCCTGGAGTACTCACACAGGGGGCGGCTACACCTTC
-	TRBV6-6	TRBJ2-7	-	CATRTGHEQYF	TGTGCCACAAGGACCGGGCACGAGCAGTACTTC
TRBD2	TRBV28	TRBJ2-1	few	CASSKVGGQYNEQFF	TGTGCCAGCAGTAAGGTGGGAGGGCAGTACAATGAGCAGTTCTTC
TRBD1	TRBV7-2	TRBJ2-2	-	CASSGGTGSVDTGELFF	TGTGCCAGCAGCGGAGGGACAGGGAGTGTGGACACCGGGGAGCTGTTTTTT
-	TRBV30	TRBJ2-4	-	CAWRGRQLAKNIQYF	TGTGCCTGGAGGGGCAGGCAGTTAGCCAAAAACATTCAGTACTTC
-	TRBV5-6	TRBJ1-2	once	CASSLPAGVGGYTF	TGTGCCAGCAGCTTGCCAGCAGGGGTGGGAGGCTACACCTTC
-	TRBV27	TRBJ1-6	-	CASMGSYDYNSPLHF	TGTGCCAGCATGGGCAGCTACGACTATAATTCACCCCTCCACTTT
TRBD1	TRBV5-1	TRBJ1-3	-	CASSRPGTGAGNTIYF	TGCGCCAGCAGCCGGCCCGGGACAGGGGCTGGAAACACCATATATTTT
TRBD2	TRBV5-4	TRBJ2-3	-	CASRSGTSGRTDTQYF	TGTGCCAGCAGATCCGGGACTAGCGGGAGGACAGATACGCAGTATTTT
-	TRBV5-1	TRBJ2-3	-	CASSLQVGALATDTQYF	TGCGCCAGCAGCTTGCAGGTCGGGGCCCTAGCCACAGATACGCAGTATTTT
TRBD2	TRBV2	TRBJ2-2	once	CASTTSRGTGELFF	TGTGCCAGCACGACTAGCCGGGGCACCGGGGAGCTGTTTTTT
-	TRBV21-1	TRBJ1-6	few	CASSKSGNGVSPLHF	TGTGCCAGCAGCAAATCAGGTAACGGGGTTTCACCCCTCCACTTT
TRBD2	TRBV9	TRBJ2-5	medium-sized	CASSVSGTTSQETQYF	TGTGCCAGCAGCGTCTCCGGGACTACAAGTCAAGAGACCCAGTACTTC
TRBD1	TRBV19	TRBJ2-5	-	CASMDRATETQYF	TGTGCCAGTATGGACAGGGCCACAGAGACCCAGTACTTC
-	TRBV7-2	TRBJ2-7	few	CASSDDSYEQYF	TGTGCCAGCAGCGATGACAGCTACGAGCAGTACTTC
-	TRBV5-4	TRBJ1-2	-	CASSLKPNYGYTF	TGTGCCAGCAGCTTGAAACCTAACTATGGCTACACCTTC
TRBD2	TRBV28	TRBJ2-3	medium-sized	CASRGGSWGTDTQYF	TGTGCCAGCCGCGGGGGTAGCTGGGGCACAGATACGCAGTATTTT
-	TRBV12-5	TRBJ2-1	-	CASGPHPVAYNEQFF	TGTGCTAGTGGTCCCCACCCAGTAGCCTACAATGAGCAGTTCTTC
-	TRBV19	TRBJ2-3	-	CASSIMDTQYF	TGTGCCAGTAGTATTATGGATACGCAGTATTTT
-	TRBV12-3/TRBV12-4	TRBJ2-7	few	CASSFLGRLQYF	TGTGCCAGCAGTTTCCTAGGGAGACTGCAGTACTTC
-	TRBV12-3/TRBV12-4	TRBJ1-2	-	CASSFGANYGYTF	TGTGCCAGCAGTTTTGGAGCTAACTATGGCTACACCTTC
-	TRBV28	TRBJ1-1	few	CASSTGNTEAFF	TGTGCCAGCAGCACAGGGAATACTGAAGCTTTCTTT
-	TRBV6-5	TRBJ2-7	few	CASSPRVAVSYEQYF	TGTGCCAGCAGTCCCAGGGTCGCCGTCTCCTACGAGCAGTACTTC
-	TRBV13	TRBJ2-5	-	CASSRDGQGSRETQYF	TGTGCCAGCAGCCGTGACGGGCAGGGTAGCAGAGAGACCCAGTACTTC
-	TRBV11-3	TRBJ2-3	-	CASSLGGESTDTQYF	TGTGCCAGCAGCTTGGGCGGGGAGAGCACAGATACGCAGTATTTT
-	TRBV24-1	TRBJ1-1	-	CATSPSGNTEAFF	TGTGCCACCAGCCCAAGTGGGAACACTGAAGCTTTCTTT
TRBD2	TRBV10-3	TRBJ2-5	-	CAISRSATLGGIQETQYF	TGTGCCATCAGTAGGTCGGCTACCCTCGGGGGGATTCAAGAGACCCAGTACTTC
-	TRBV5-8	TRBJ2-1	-	CASSILGASSNEQFF	TGTGCCAGCAGCATCTTGGGCGCGTCATCAAATGAGCAGTTCTTC
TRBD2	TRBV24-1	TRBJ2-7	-	CATSEGLAGVRNEQYF	TGTGCCACCAGTGAGGGACTAGCGGGAGTCCGGAACGAGCAGTACTTC
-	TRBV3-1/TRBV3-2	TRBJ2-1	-	CASSQDQGSGQFF	TGTGCCAGCAGCCAAGATCAGGGTTCCGGGCAGTTCTTC
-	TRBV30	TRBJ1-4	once	CAWEEGGSGEKLFF	TGTGCCTGGGAGGAAGGCGGGTCCGGCGAAAAACTGTTTTTT
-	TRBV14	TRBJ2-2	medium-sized	CASSLRQADTGELFF	TGTGCCAGCAGCCTGCGACAGGCTGACACCGGGGAGCTGTTTTTT
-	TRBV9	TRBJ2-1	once	CASSTRDYNEQFF	TGTGCCAGCAGCACCAGGGATTACAATGAGCAGTTCTTC
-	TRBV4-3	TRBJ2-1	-	CASSQDLVGYEQFF	TGCGCCAGCAGCCAAGATCTGGTAGGTTACGAGCAGTTCTTC
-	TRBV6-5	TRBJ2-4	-	CASRQQGEGKNIQYF	TGTGCCAGCAGACAGCAGGGGGAGGGAAAAAACATTCAGTACTTC
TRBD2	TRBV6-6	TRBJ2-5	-	CASKNGASGYSETQYF	TGTGCCAGCAAAAATGGGGCTAGCGGTTACTCGGAGACCCAGTACTTC
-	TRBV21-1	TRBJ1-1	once	CASSKALGRAFF	TGTGCCAGCAGCAAAGCACTAGGGAGGGCTTTCTTT
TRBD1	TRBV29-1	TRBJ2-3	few	CSVAPTGAVDTQYF	TGCAGCGTTGCCCCTACAGGGGCGGTAGATACGCAGTATTTT
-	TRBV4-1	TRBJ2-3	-	CASSPEAYFLSSTDTQYF	TGCGCCAGCAGCCCGGAGGCCTACTTCCTCTCTAGCACAGATACGCAGTATTTT
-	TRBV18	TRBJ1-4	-	CASSPSTNEKLFF	TGTGCCAGCTCACCATCAACTAATGAAAAACTGTTTTTT
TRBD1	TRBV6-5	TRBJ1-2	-	CASSTTGVIGGYTF	TGTGCCAGCAGCACGACAGGGGTAATAGGGGGCTACACCTTC